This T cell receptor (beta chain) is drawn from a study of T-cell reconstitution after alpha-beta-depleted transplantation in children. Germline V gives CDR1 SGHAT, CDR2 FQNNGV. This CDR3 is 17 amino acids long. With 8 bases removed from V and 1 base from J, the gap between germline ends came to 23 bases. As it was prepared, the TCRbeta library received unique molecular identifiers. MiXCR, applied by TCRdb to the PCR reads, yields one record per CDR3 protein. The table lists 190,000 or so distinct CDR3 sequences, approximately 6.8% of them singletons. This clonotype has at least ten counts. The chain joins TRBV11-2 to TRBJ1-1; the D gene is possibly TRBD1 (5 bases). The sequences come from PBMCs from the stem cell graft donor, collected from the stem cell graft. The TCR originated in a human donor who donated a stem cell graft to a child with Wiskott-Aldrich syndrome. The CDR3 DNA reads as TGTGCCAGCGGGATGGGGGTGGGAGACAACACGAACACTGAAGCTTTCTTT. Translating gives CASGMGVGDNTNTEAFF.